This record looks at one T cell receptor beta chain sequence and its context. Its recognized antigen is unknown. Base-call qualities are not available, and no considerably larger clone is one nucleotide away. The immunoSEQ Assay, a bias-controlled multiplex PCR, was used to amplify TCRbeta CDR3 regions from genomic DNA. In the original analysis: The number of nucleated cells in each sample was estimated by amplification of reference gene primers within the assay. To quantify the absolute abundance of each unique TCRbeta CDR3 rearrangement, sequence reads were collapsed and filtered. For each sample, productive Simpson clonality was calculated by taking the square root of Simpson's diversity index across productive rearrangements. Here the immuneACCESS table is served through TCRdb, limited to in-frame sequences with V and J called. Missing clones are a known gap in these copies; in checked studies unresolved V genes cover under half, and the rest lacks a known reason. V, J and clone size derive from that table, while D and trimming were established from the DNA sequence. The sample includes approximately 500,000 clones, with roughly nine tenths observed a single time. In total, the top ten clones hold around 7.8% of the sample.

The data are from a study of blood T cell repertoires in COVID-19 (dated by TCRdb to the early 2020s). Concerning the study at large: The collaborator samples originated in the United States, Italy and Spain and spanned the acute and convalescent phases of COVID-19. The prospective study material was composed of cDNA or gDNA derived from T cells, B-cell-depleted T cells, or PBMCs. Deeply sampled blood TCRbeta repertoires from subjects exposed to, actively infected with, or recovered from COVID-19 were included in the dataset. The repertoires were released in a freely available public database meant as a resource for research on the immune response to SARS-CoV-2. Samples were obtained from the ongoing ImmuneRACE study (first 160 participants) and from over a thousand subjects provided by 6 global collaborators. A de-identified subject ID, COVID-19 status, age in years and sex were almost always included in the sample metadata. HLA class I and class II types, where available, came from metadata supplied by the sample provider rather than from assay-based typing. Beyond this particular receptor, the publication reports: How much clinical and demographic metadata was included differed by source and by participant, and the metadata was provided uncurated.

One collaborating source in Seattle enrolled patients while the patients were actively infected and followed the patients over time throughout the course of disease. Collaborating institutions collected whole blood in K2EDTA tubes following their own protocols. For TCRbeta analysis, collaborator samples were shipped as frozen whole blood, as isolated PBMCs, or as DNA extracted from either sample type. From a lookup of the germline V gene, CDR1 and CDR2 are SGHVS and FQNEAQ. Taken from cysteine to phenylalanine, the CDR3 has 14 residues. Only the CDR3 region is kept as DNA, spanning 42 bases read in frame from base 1. V trim: 4 bases; J trim: 5 bases; unmatched bases: 4.

The sequenced sample was peripheral blood. The chain is encoded by TRBV7-8 joined to TRBJ1-2; 10 middle bases align to TRBD1. This TCR derives from a woman aged 45 to 65 with COVID-19, enrolled during active disease. This receptor carries the CDR3 CASSYGQGEYGYTF. The DNA sequence reads TGTGCCAGCAGCTACGGACAGGGGGAGTATGGCTACACCTTC.